These 7 T cell receptor beta chains originate from one sample sequenced in a study of blood T cell repertoires in COVID-19. Measured with immunoSEQ multiplex PCR; TCRdb has only the in-frame clones, and not every one. The sample consists of about 140,000 clones, 75% to 85% of them appearing once. Material: peripheral blood. Receptor source: a man aged 65-85 years who had recovered from COVID-19.

The V gene is TRBV6-6, the J gene TRBJ2-7, with 9 bases matching TRBD1. With V trimmed by 6 bases and J by 0 bases, 6 bases remained unmatched. CDR3 length equals 15 residues. Germline CDR1 and CDR2: MNHNY and SVGAGI (reference sequence). CDR3 sequence: CASRTGTGSSYEQYF. The CDR3 region has the DNA TGTGCCAGCAGAACCGGGACAGGGAGCTCCTACGAGCAGTACTTC.

This rearrangement joins TRBV6-5 to TRBJ2-3; 8 nucleotides line up with TRBD1. The CDR3 has 15 residues. Germline CDR1 and CDR2: MNHEY and SVGAGI. The V gene end was trimmed by 3 bases and the J gene end by 8 bases; junction bases not matched to a gene: 10. The CDR3 DNA sequence: TGTGCCAGCAGTTATTCTGGGACAGGTGTGAGTACGCAGTATTTT. This translates into CASSYSGTGVSTQYF.

J is TRBJ2-2 and V is TRBV5-4; D remains unclear. CDR3 length equals 15 residues. V lost 0 bases and J lost 3, with 9 bases in between. Germline assignment: CDR1 SGHNT and CDR2 YYREEE (reference sequence). This CDR3 is CASSLGQRDTGELFF. The CDR3 DNA sequence: TGTGCCAGCAGCTTGGGCCAGCGAGACACCGGGGAGCTGTTTTTT.

This clone was detected only a few times. The gene calls are TRBV30 and TRBJ2-2; TRBD2 matches at 13 bases. The length of the CDR3 is 18 residues. Germline CDR1 is GTSNPN and CDR2 is SVGIG (reference sequence). J gave up 4 bases and V 5 bases, and 13 bases lay outside the gene matches. The CDR3 here is CAWARVRLAGGGTGELFF. Here the CDR3 DNA reads TGTGCCTGGGCCCGGGTCCGACTAGCGGGAGGTGGCACCGGGGAGCTGTTTTTT.

This clone was seen just once. This chain uses TRBV19 with TRBJ1-5; D remains ambiguous. The germline V gene has CDR1 LNHDA and CDR2 SQIVND (reference sequence). The CDR3 totals 13 residues. V was clipped by 7 bases and J by 6 bases, with 13 bases between them. As DNA, the CDR3 is TGTGCCAGTATCGGTAGTACGCGTCAGCCCCAGCATTTT. Translating it yields CASIGSTRQPQHF.

The chain employs TRBV4-1 and TRBJ1-4, with TRBD1 matching 9 bases. This CDR3 has 19 residues. V trimming: 0 bases; J trimming: 2 bases; junction bases outside the gene matches: 10. Germline V gene data show CDR1 as MGHRA and CDR2 as YSYEKL. The CDR3 nucleotides are TGCGCCAGCAGCCAAGATTGGGGACAGGGTTTAACTACTAATGAAAAACTGTTTTTT. Protein: CASSQDWGQGLTTNEKLFF.

This clone was found many times. The rearrangement links TRBV19 to TRBJ1-6; 7 bases agree with TRBD1. J lost 13 bases, V lost 5 bases, and 14 bases had no gene match. This CDR3 has 15 residues. CDR1 and CDR2 (germline): LNHDA, SQIVND (reference sequence). The CDR3 nucleotides read TGTGCCAGTAGTCCACTGACAGGGCAGAAGGGGCCCCTCCACTTT. Translated: CASSPLTGQKGPLHF. Combining the CDR3 with reference TRBV19 and TRBJ1-6 gives the whole variable domain DGGITQSPKYLFRKEGQNVTLSCEQNLNHDAMYWYRQDPGQGLRLIYYSQIVNDFQKGDIAEGYSVSREKKESFPLTVTSAQKNPTAFYLCASSPLTGQKGPLHFGNGTRLTVT.